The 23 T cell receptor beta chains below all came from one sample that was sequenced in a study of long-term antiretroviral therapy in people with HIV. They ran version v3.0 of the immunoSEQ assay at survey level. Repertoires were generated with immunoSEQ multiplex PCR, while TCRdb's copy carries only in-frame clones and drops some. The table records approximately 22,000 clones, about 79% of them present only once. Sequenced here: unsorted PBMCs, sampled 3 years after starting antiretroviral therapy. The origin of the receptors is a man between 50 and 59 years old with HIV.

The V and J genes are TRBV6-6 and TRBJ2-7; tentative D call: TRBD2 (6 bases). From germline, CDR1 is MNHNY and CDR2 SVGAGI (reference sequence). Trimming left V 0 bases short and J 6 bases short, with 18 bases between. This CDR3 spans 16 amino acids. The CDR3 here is CASSYSSSGHLGEQYF. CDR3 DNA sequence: TGTGCCAGCAGTTACTCGAGTAGCGGCCACCTAGGCGAGCAGTACTTC.

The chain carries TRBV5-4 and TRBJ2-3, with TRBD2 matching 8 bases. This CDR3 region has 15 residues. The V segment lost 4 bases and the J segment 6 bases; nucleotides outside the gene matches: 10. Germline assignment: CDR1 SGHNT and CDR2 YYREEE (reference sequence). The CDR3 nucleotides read TGTGCCAGCAGCACGCCAGCGGGGGTGGGGGATACGCAGTATTTT. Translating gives CASSTPAGVGDTQYF. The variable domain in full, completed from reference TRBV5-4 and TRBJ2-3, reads ETGVTQSPTHLIKTRGQQVTLRCSSQSGHNTVSWYQQALGQGPQFIFQYYREEENGRGNFPPRFSGLQFPNYSSELNVNALELDDSALYLCASSTPAGVGDTQYFGPGTRLTVL.

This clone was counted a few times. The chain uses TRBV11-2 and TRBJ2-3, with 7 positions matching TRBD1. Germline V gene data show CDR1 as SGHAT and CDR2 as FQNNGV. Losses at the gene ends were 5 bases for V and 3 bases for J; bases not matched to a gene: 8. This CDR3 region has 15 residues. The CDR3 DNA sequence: TGTGCCAGCAGCCTGGGGCAGGGGGTTACAGATACGCAGTATTTT. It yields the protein CASSLGQGVTDTQYF.

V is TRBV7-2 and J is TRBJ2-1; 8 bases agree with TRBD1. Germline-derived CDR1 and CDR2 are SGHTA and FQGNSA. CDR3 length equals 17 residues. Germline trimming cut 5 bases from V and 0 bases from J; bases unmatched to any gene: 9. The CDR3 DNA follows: TGTGCCAGCAGCCCCCCGACAGGGGAGAGCTCCTACAATGAGCAGTTCTTC. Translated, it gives CASSPPTGESSYNEQFF.

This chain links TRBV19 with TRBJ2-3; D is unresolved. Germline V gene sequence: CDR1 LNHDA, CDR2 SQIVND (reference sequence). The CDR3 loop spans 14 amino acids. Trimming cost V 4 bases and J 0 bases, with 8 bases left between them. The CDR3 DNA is TGTGCCAGTAGTAGGTCCACCAGCACAGATACGCAGTATTTT. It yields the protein CASSRSTSTDTQYF.

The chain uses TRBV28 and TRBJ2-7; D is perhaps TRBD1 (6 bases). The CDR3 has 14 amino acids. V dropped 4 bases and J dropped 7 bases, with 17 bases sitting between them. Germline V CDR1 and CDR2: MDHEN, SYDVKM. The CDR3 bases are TGTGCCAGCAGTTCCCCTTTAGGGGGATCGGAGCAGTACTTC. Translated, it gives CASSSPLGGSEQYF.

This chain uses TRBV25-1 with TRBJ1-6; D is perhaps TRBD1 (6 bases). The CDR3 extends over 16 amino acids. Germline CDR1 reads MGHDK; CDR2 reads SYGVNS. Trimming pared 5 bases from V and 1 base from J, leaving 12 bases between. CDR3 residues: CASSYRAGSYNSPLHF. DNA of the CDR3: TGTGCCAGCAGTTACAGGGCCGGTTCCTATAATTCACCCCTCCACTTT.

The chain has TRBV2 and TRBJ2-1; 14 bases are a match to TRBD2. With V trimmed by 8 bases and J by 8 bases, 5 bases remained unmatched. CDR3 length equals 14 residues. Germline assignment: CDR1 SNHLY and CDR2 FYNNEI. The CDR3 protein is CASGGLAGEYEQFF. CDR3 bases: TGTGCCAGCGGGGGACTAGCGGGAGAGTATGAGCAGTTCTTC.

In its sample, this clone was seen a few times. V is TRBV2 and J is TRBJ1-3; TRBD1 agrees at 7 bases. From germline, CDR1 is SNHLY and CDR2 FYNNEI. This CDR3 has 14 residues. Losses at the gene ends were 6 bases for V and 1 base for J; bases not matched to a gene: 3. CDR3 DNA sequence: TGTGCCAGCAGAGCAGGGGGATCTGGAAACACCATATATTTT. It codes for CASRAGGSGNTIYF.

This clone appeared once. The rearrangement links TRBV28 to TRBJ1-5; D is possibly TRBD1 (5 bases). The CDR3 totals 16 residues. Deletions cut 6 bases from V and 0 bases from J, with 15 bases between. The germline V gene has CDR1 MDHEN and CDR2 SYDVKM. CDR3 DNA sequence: TGTGCCAGCAGCCCCCCGGGGCGCTATAGCAATCAGCCCCAGCATTTT. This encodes CASSPPGRYSNQPQHF.

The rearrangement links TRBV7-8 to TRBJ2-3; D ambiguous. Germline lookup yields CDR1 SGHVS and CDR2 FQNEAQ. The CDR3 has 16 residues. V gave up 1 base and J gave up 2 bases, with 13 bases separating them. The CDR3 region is CASSLGAGANTDTQYF. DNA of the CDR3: TGTGCCAGCAGCTTAGGGGCCGGCGCCAACACAGATACGCAGTATTTT. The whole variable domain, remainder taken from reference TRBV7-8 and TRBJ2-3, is GAGVSQSPRYKVAKRGQDVALRCDPISGHVSLFWYQQALGQGPEFLTYFQNEAQLDKSGLPSDRFFAERPEGSVSTLKIQRTQQEDSAVYLCASSLGAGANTDTQYFGPGTRLTVL.

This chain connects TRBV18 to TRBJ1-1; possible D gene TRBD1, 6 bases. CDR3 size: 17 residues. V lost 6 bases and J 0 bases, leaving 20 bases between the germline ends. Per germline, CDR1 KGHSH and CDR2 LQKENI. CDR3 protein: CASSPSRRGQLNTEAFF. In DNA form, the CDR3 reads TGTGCCAGCTCCCCGTCCCGCAGGGGACAATTGAACACTGAAGCTTTCTTT.

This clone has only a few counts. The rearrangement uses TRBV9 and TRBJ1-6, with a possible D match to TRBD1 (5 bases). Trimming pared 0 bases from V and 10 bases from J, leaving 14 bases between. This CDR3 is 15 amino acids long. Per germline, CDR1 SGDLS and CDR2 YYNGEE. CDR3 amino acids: CASSVAGGEDSPLHF. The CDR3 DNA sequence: TGTGCCAGCAGCGTAGCGGGGGGTGAAGACTCACCCCTCCACTTT. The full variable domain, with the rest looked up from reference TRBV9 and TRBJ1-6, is DSGVTQTPKHLITATGQRVTLRCSPRSGDLSVYWYQQSLDQGLQFLIQYYNGEERAKGNILERFSAQQFPDLHSELNLSSLELGDSALYFCASSVAGGEDSPLHFGNGTRLTVT.

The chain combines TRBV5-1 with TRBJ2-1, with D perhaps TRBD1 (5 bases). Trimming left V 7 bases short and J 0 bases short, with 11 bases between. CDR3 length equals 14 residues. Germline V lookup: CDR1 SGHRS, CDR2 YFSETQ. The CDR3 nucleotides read TGCGCCAGCCTTTTGGACAACTCCTACAATGAGCAGTTCTTC. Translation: CASLLDNSYNEQFF. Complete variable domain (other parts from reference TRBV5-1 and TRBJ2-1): KAGVTQTPRYLIKTRGQQVTLSCSPISGHRSVSWYQQTPGQGLQFLFEYFSETQRNKGNFPGRFSGRQFSNSRSEMNVSTLELGDSALYLCASLLDNSYNEQFFGPGTRLTVL.

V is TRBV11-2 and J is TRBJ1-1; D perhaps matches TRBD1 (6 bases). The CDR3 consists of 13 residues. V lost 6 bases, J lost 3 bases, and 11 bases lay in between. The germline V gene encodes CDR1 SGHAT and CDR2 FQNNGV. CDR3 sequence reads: CASSEQGDTEAFF. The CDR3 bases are TGTGCCAGCAGTGAACAGGGTGACACTGAAGCTTTCTTT.

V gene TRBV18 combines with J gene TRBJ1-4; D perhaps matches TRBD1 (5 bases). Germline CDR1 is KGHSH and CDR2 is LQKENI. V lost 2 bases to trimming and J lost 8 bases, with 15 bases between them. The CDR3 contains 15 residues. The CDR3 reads CASSPRSGRGEKLFF. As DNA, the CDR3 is TGTGCCAGCTCACCAAGGTCAGGGCGGGGAGAAAAACTGTTTTTT.

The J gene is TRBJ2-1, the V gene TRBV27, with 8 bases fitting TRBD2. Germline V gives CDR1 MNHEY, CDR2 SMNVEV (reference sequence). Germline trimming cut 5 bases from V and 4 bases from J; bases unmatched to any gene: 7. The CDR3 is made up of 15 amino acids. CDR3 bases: TGTGCCAGCAGTCACGGGACTAGGAGTTACAATGAGCAGTTCTTC. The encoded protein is CASSHGTRSYNEQFF.

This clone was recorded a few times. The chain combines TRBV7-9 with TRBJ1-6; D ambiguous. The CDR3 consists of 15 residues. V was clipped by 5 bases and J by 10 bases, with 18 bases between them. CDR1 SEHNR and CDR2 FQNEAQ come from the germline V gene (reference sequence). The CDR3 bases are TGTGCCAGCAGCCCCTCGGACGGACCGACGTCACCCCTCCACTTT. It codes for CASSPSDGPTSPLHF.

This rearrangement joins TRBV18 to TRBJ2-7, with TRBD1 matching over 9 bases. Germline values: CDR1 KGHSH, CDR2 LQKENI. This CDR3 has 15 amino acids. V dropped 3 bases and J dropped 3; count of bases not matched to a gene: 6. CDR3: CASSPGGTGIYEQYF. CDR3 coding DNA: TGTGCCAGCTCACCCGGGGGGACAGGGATCTACGAGCAGTACTTC.

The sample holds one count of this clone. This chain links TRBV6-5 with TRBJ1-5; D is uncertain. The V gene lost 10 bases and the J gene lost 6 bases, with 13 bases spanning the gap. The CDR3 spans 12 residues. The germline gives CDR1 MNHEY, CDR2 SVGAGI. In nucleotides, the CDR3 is TGTGCCACGTCTCGGGGTTCTCAGCCCCAGCATTTT. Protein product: CATSRGSQPQHF.

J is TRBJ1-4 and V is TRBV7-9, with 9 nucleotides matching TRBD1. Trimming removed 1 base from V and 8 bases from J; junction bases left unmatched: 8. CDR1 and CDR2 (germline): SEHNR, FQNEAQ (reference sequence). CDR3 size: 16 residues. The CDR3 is CASSLGRAGTGEKLFF. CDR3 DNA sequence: TGTGCCAGCAGCTTAGGAAGGGCCGGGACAGGGGAAAAACTGTTTTTT.

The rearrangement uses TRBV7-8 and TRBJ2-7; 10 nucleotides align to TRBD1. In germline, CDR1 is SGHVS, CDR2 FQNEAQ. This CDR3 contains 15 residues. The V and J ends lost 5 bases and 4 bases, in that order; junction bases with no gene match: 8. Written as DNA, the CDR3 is TGTGCCAGCAGCACGCCTGACAGGGGGCAGTACGAGCAGTACTTC. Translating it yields CASSTPDRGQYEQYF.

The CDR3 here is CASSLVSGVYEQYF. CDR3 nucleotide sequence: TGCGCCAGCAGCTTGGTATCAGGGGTCTACGAGCAGTACTTC. This chain links TRBV5-1 with TRBJ2-7; D is possibly TRBD1 (6 bases). V was pared by 0 bases and J by 3 bases, with 10 bases between. This CDR3 spans 14 amino acids. Germline lookup yields CDR1 SGHRS and CDR2 YFSETQ. The whole variable domain, filled in from reference TRBV5-1 and TRBJ2-7, reads KAGVTQTPRYLIKTRGQQVTLSCSPISGHRSVSWYQQTPGQGLQFLFEYFSETQRNKGNFPGRFSGRQFSNSRSEMNVSTLELGDSALYLCASSLVSGVYEQYFGPGTRLTVT.